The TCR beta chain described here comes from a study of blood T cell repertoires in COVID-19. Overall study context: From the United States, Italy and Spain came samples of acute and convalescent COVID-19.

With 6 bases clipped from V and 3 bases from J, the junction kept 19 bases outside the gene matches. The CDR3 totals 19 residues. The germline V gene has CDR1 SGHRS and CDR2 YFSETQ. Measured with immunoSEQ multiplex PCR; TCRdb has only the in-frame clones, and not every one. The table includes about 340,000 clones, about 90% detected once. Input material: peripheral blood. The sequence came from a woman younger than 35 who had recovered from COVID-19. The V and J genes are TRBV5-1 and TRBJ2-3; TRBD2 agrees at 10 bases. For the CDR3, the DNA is TGCGCCAGCAAAGGAGGGGAACCTCCTAGCGGGAGAAGAACAGATACGCAGTATTTT. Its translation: CASKGGEPPSGRRTDTQYF.